These 31 T cell receptor beta chains originate from one sample sequenced in a study of blood T cells in healthy people across ages. Using a J-beta primer mix together with a sample-barcoded 5' primer, a second PCR was run for roughly 7 to 11 cycles. TCRdb re-analysed the 5' RACE reads in MiXCR, keeping a single row per CDR3 protein. Of 650,000 to 1,000,000 distinct CDR3 sequences listed, less than 60% were seen once; the top ten hold 15% to 20%. The sample comprised blood. Receptors originate from a man older than 75 in good health.

This clonotype was found a few times. The rearrangement joins TRBV5-1 to TRBJ2-7, with 12 bases that match TRBD1. Germline V gives CDR1 SGHRS, CDR2 YFSETQ. The CDR3 runs 18 residues. V gave up 3 bases and J gave up 4 bases; unmatched junction bases: 14. The CDR3 coding sequence is TGCGCCAGCAGCTCGTGGGGACAGGGGGCGAATTTTATTTACGAGCAGTACTTC. It specifies CASSSWGQGANFIYEQYF.

At least ten counts were recorded for this clonotype. The V call is TRBV20-1, the J call TRBJ2-1; 8 bases line up with TRBD1. V shed 4 bases, J shed 6 bases, and the junction held 8 bases outside the gene matches. The germline V gene encodes CDR1 DFQATT and CDR2 SNEGSKA (reference sequence). This CDR3 contains 14 residues. The CDR3 coding sequence is TGCAGTGCTACCGCTGACAGGGGCTTCAATGAGCAGTTCTTC. This translates into CSATADRGFNEQFF.

The chain links TRBV7-9 to TRBJ2-7, with 9 bases matching TRBD1. Trimming at V came to 6 bases and at J to 5 bases, leaving 5 bases not matched to a gene. The CDR3 spans 13 residues. CDR1 is SEHNR and CDR2 is FQNEAQ in the germline V gene (reference sequence). The CDR3 coding sequence is TGTGCCAGCAGATCGACAGGGGGTGACGAGCAGTACTTC. Its translation: CASRSTGGDEQYF.

The DNA of the CDR3 is TGTGCCATCAGTGAGCTTCGGGGCAGGAGCTATGGCTACACCTTC. Its protein product is CAISELRGRSYGYTF. V gene TRBV10-3 combines with J gene TRBJ1-2; D is possibly TRBD1 (5 bases). The CDR3 consists of 15 residues. With 2 bases removed from V and 4 bases from J, the gap between germline ends came to 14 bases. CDR1 is ENHRY and CDR2 is SYGVKD in the germline V gene.

The rearrangement uses TRBV7-2 and TRBJ2-1; D perhaps matches TRBD2 (5 bases). TRBJ2-7 matches the DNA end more closely, so the J call is doubtful. The V gene's germline CDR1 is SGHTA and CDR2 FQGNSA. The CDR3 length is 15 residues. The CDR3: CASSLTAGSVNEQYF. The CDR3 DNA is TGTGCCAGCAGCTTAACGGCGGGTTCAGTGAATGAGCAGTACTTC.

V usage is TRBV4-3 and J usage is TRBJ2-5; D may be TRBD1 or TRBD2 (8 bases each). The V and J ends lost 0 bases and 7 bases respectively, with 18 bases between them. The V gene's germline CDR1 is LGHNA and CDR2 YSLEER. The CDR3 is made up of 16 amino acids. In DNA form, the CDR3 reads TGCGCCAGCAGCCAAGACCCGCAGGGGGCGGGAGGGACCCAGTACTTC. It translates to CASSQDPQGAGGTQYF.

This clonotype was counted a few times. This chain connects TRBV27 to TRBJ2-5; 7 nucleotides agree with TRBD2. The CDR3 is 12 residues long. The V gene's germline CDR1 is MNHEY and CDR2 SMNVEV (reference sequence). After removal of 5 bases from V and 5 bases from J, the junction contained 2 bases not matched to a gene. The CDR3 reads CASSGLGETQYF. The CDR3 bases are TGTGCCAGCAGTGGACTAGGGGAGACCCAGTACTTC.

With regard to this clonotype: A much larger clone differs by one base, so this may be a read error. This chain connects TRBV27 to TRBJ2-4; D is unclear. The assigned J gene may be wrong: the sequence end matches TRBJ2-5 better. Germline CDR1 reads MNHEY; CDR2 reads SMNVEV (reference sequence). The CDR3 is 13 amino acids. This CDR3 is CASSYSTQGTQYF. The CDR3, as DNA: TGTGCCAGCAGTTATTCAACCCAAGGGACCCAGTACTTC.

The CDR3 nucleotides read TGTGCCAGCAGCCCCGGGACAGGGGATCCCGGGGAGCTGTTTTTT. It yields the protein CASSPGTGDPGELFF. The chain carries TRBV7-9 and TRBJ2-2, with TRBD1 identical over 10 bases. CDR1 is SEHNR and CDR2 is FQNEAQ in the germline V gene (reference sequence). Trimming removed 5 bases from V and 6 bases from J; junction bases left unmatched: 6. The CDR3 has 15 amino acids. Full variable domain (remainder filled in from reference TRBV7-9 and TRBJ2-2): DTGVSQNPRHKITKRGQNVTFRCDPISEHNRLYWYRQTLGQGPEFLTYFQNEAQLEKSRLLSDRFSAERPKGSFSTLEIQRTEQGDSAMYLCASSPGTGDPGELFFGEGSRLTVL.

Only one count was recorded for this clonotype. This chain's CDR3 is CASSADRREVGEQYF. Here the CDR3 DNA reads TGCGCCAGCAGCGCGGACCGAAGGGAGGTCGGCGAGCAGTACTTC. The gene calls are TRBV5-1 and TRBJ2-7; possibly TRBD2 for D (6 bases). The CDR3 is made up of 15 amino acids. In germline, CDR1 is SGHRS, CDR2 YFSETQ. V was cut by 4 bases and J by 6 bases, with 20 bases left in between.

The genes are TRBV14 and TRBJ2-7; D is ambiguous. The length of the CDR3 is 14 residues. The V gene lost 1 base and the J gene lost 2 bases, with 9 bases spanning the gap. From germline, CDR1 is SGHDN and CDR2 FVKESK. The CDR3 here is CASSQGLHTYEQYF. The DNA of the CDR3 is TGTGCCAGCAGCCAAGGACTGCATACCTACGAGCAGTACTTC.

The table lists this clonotype with a few counts. The V call is TRBV7-2, the J call TRBJ2-5; 8 bases are shared with TRBD2. The DNA matches TRBJ2-7 better at its end, which makes the J call doubtful. This CDR3 has 15 residues. Germline-derived CDR1 and CDR2 are SGHTA and FQGNSA. CDR3 sequence (DNA): TGTGCCAGCAGCCCCTTAGCGGGACTTGCCTACGAGCAGTACTTC. Translating gives CASSPLAGLAYEQYF.

The V and J genes are TRBV15 and TRBJ2-5; 8 bases are shared with TRBD2. Germline V gene sequence: CDR1 LNHNV, CDR2 YYDKDF (reference sequence). V was clipped by 3 bases and J by 3 bases; unmatched bases: 6. The length of the CDR3 is 15 residues. This CDR3 reads CATSSQGLVKETQYF. CDR3 in DNA: TGTGCCACCAGCAGCCAGGGACTAGTGAAAGAGACCCAGTACTTC. The complete variable domain, with remaining parts taken from reference TRBV15 and TRBJ2-5, reads DAMVIQNPRYQVTQFGKPVTLSCSQTLNHNVMYWYQQKSSQAPKLLFHYYDKDFNNEADTPDNFQSRRPNTSFCFLDIRSPGLGDTAMYLCATSSQGLVKETQYFGPGTRLLVL.

The chain links TRBV12-3 or TRBV12-4 to TRBJ1-1; D gene unclear. V was pared by 5 bases and J by 6 bases, with 19 bases between. The CDR3 consists of 15 residues. CDR3 DNA sequence: TGTGCCAGCAGTCCACACCGACCCTTTCGGGCTGAAGCTTTCTTT. It is translated as CASSPHRPFRAEAFF.

This clonotype was picked up a small number of times. The chain recombines TRBV28 with TRBJ2-3; 11 nucleotides align to TRBD2. With 6 bases clipped from V and 0 bases from J, the junction kept 8 bases outside the gene matches. Germline CDR1 is MDHEN and CDR2 is SYDVKM. The CDR3 consists of 17 residues. The CDR3 nucleotides read TGTGCCAGCAGCTCCACTAGCGGGGGAGTTAGCACAGATACGCAGTATTTT. Translated, it gives CASSSTSGGVSTDTQYF.

This clonotype was observed at least ten times. This chain connects TRBV6-2 or TRBV6-3 to TRBJ2-5, with TRBD1 as a possible D gene (6 bases). This CDR3 is built from 13 residues. From germline, CDR1 is MNHEY and CDR2 SVGEGT. Trimming cost V 7 bases and J 3 bases, with 12 bases left between them. The CDR3 is CASKLTGEETQYF. CDR3 bases: TGTGCCAGCAAATTGACAGGTGAAGAGACCCAGTACTTC.

Note on this clonotype: One end of the junction is discordant with germline, which a read error may explain. This chain connects TRBV11-2 to TRBJ2-7, with a possible D match to TRBD1 (6 bases). Germline CDR1 is SGHAT and CDR2 is FQNNGV. This CDR3 has 15 amino acids. The CDR3 DNA reads TGTGCCAGTAGCTTAGTTGGGGGCATCGGGACCGAGCAGTACTTC. It yields the protein CASSLVGGIGTEQYF.

This clonotype was counted ten times or more. This chain uses TRBV28 with TRBJ2-3; 8 nucleotides agree with TRBD1. CDR3 length: 15 amino acids. From germline, CDR1 is MDHEN and CDR2 SYDVKM. J gave up 1 base and V 6 bases, and 6 bases lay outside the gene matches. The DNA of the CDR3 is TGTGCCAGCAGCCAACCGGGACAGGGCACAGATACGCAGTATTTT. This sequence encodes CASSQPGQGTDTQYF.

This clonotype was seen a handful of times. The chain combines TRBV20-1 with TRBJ2-7; 9 bases match TRBD1. This CDR3 comprises 20 residues. Germline V gene sequence: CDR1 DFQATT, CDR2 SNEGSKA (reference sequence). V lost 7 bases to trimming and J lost 2 bases; unmatched junction nucleotides: 27. DNA of the CDR3: TGCAGTGTGACCCCCGTTAACTACGGCCCCCCGGGACAGGGTACCTACGAGCAGTACTTC. Protein product: CSVTPVNYGPPGQGTYEQYF.

This clonotype has more than one count but fewer than ten. The J gene is TRBJ2-1, the V gene TRBV9; D uncertain. Germline-derived CDR1 and CDR2 are SGDLS and YYNGEE. V gave up 3 bases and J gave up 4 bases, with 20 bases separating them. This CDR3 is built from 17 residues. The CDR3 spells CASSERNSFDFYNEQFF. CDR3 in DNA: TGTGCCAGCAGCGAGAGGAATAGCTTCGACTTTTACAATGAGCAGTTCTTC.

A note on this clonotype: Compared with germline, one end of the junction differs, possibly owing to a read error. V and J are TRBV12-3 or TRBV12-4 and TRBJ2-1, with 7 nucleotides matching TRBD2. The CDR3 consists of 17 residues. CDR3 region: CASSGTFGAGDLGEQFF. The DNA for the CDR3 is TGCGCCAGCAGTGGGACCTTTGGCGCGGGAGACCTTGGTGAGCAGTTCTTC.

This clonotype was counted a few times. The V and J genes are TRBV20-1 and TRBJ2-1; TRBD1 might be the D (5 bases). The CDR3 runs to 11 residues. V lost 4 bases, J lost 10 bases, and 11 bases lay in between. CDR1 is DFQATT, CDR2 SNEGSKA, per germline (reference sequence). CDR3 amino acids: CSAKGINEQFF. The DNA for the CDR3 is TGCAGTGCTAAGGGGATTAACGAGCAGTTCTTC.

This clonotype was seen a few times. The gene calls are TRBV5-5 and TRBJ1-5; perhaps TRBD1 as D (5 bases). The CDR3 totals 14 residues. Germline V CDR1 and CDR2: SGHKS, YYEKEE (reference sequence). V shed 0 bases and J shed 7 bases, with 11 bases lying between them. The CDR3 protein is CASSLEAGRQPQHF. The CDR3 DNA follows: TGTGCCAGCAGCTTGGAAGCAGGGCGACAGCCCCAGCATTTT.

This clonotype occurred a few times. The rearrangement joins TRBV7-6 to TRBJ1-3; a weak D match, TRBD1 (5 bases). V lost 5 bases and J 0 bases, leaving 11 bases between the germline ends. The length of the CDR3 is 15 residues. Germline-derived CDR1 and CDR2 are SGHVS and FNYEAQ. In nucleotides, the CDR3 is TGTGCCAGCAGCCAAAGACAGCTCTCTGGAAACACCATATATTTT. It codes for CASSQRQLSGNTIYF.

This clonotype was seen ten or more times. This chain links TRBV20-1 with TRBJ2-1, with TRBD2 identical over 12 bases. The CDR3 loop spans 16 amino acids. CDR1 and CDR2 (germline): DFQATT, SNEGSKA (reference sequence). With V trimmed by 5 bases and J by 10 bases, 15 bases remained unmatched. Written as DNA, the CDR3 is TGCAGTGCTGGCCCGAAACTAGCGGGAGGTTTAGGGGAGCAGTTCTTC. Amino acids: CSAGPKLAGGLGEQFF.

The chain employs TRBV10-3 and TRBJ2-3, with 11 bases lining up with TRBD1. The germline CDR1 and CDR2 sequences are ENHRY and SYGVKD. V trimming: 6 bases; J trimming: 4 bases; junction bases outside the gene matches: 3. The CDR3 extends over 14 amino acids. The CDR3 sequence: CAISPGQGADTQYF. In DNA form, the CDR3 reads TGTGCCATCAGCCCGGGACAGGGGGCAGATACGCAGTATTTT.

The CDR3, as DNA: TGTGCCACCAGCAGAGAGAGACTAGCGGGAGTGGATACGCAGTATTTT. Its protein is CATSRERLAGVDTQYF. The gene calls are TRBV15 and TRBJ2-3, with 12 bases lining up with TRBD2. The V gene end was trimmed by 0 bases and the J gene end by 6 bases; junction bases not matched to a gene: 4. CDR1 and CDR2 from the germline V gene are LNHNV and YYDKDF (reference sequence). This CDR3 comprises 16 residues.

This clonotype was observed a handful of times. The rearrangement links TRBV10-1 to TRBJ1-1; D gene unclear. With 0 bases removed from V and 5 bases from J, the gap between germline ends came to 13 bases. The germline V gene encodes CDR1 WNHNN and CDR2 SYGVQD (reference sequence). This CDR3 region has 15 residues. In nucleotides, the CDR3 is TGCGCCAGCAGTGAGTCAGGTCCTGGGAGTACTGAAGCTTTCTTT. Translating it yields CASSESGPGSTEAFF.

The genes are TRBV10-3 and TRBJ2-7; 7 bases map to TRBD1. Germline V gene data show CDR1 as ENHRY and CDR2 as SYGVKD. The CDR3 consists of 14 residues. V was clipped by 2 bases and J by 5 bases; unmatched bases: 6. In DNA form, the CDR3 reads TGTGCCATCAGTGAGCGAGGACAGGCAAACGAGCAGTACTTC. This sequence encodes CAISERGQANEQYF.

On this clonotype: Being one base from a much bigger clone, this may be a read error. The chain combines TRBV20-1 with TRBJ2-1; D tentatively reads TRBD1 or TRBD2 (5 bases each). There are 12 residues in the CDR3. From germline, CDR1 is DFQATT and CDR2 SNEGSKA (reference sequence). This CDR3 reads CSLSEGRNEQFF. In DNA, the CDR3 is TGCAGCCTCAGCGAGGGGCGGAATGAGCAGTTCTTC.

This clonotype was seen only a few times. In DNA, the CDR3 is TGTGCCAGCTCACCACTGGGGACAGGGGCCATGAACACTGAAGCTTTCTTT. This sequence encodes CASSPLGTGAMNTEAFF. This sequence joins TRBV18 and TRBJ1-1, with 10 bases matching TRBD1. J gave up 0 bases and V 1 base, and 5 bases lay outside the gene matches. The CDR3 sequence is 17 residues long. Germline V gene lookup returns CDR1 KGHSH and CDR2 LQKENI.